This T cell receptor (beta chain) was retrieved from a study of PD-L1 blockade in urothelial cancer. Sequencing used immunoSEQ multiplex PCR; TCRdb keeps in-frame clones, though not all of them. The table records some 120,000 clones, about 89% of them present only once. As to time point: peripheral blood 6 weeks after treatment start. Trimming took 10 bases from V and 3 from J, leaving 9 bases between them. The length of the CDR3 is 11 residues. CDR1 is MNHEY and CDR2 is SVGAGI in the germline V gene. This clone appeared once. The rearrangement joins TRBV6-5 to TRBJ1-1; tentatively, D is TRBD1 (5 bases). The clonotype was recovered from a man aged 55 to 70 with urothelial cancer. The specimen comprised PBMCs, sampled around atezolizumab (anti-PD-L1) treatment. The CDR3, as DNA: TGTGCCACCTCGGGGGACACTGAAGCTTTCTTT. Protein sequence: CATSGDTEAFF.